These 11 T cell receptor beta chains were sequenced from one sample in a study of T cells in narcolepsy. Assay: immunoSEQ multiplex PCR; the TCRdb copy retains only in-frame clones and omits some. Of approximately 35,000 clones listed, roughly four fifths are singletons. The specimen sequenced was memory (CD45RA-) CD4+ T cells from blood. The receptors stem from a human donor in good health.

J is TRBJ2-5 and V is TRBV28; D possibly corresponds to TRBD1 (8 bases). This CDR3 comprises 16 residues. V was clipped by 6 bases and J by 4 bases, with 21 bases between them. The germline CDR1 and CDR2 sequences are MDHEN and SYDVKM. The CDR3: CASRDRGGHQGETQYF. CDR3 in DNA: TGTGCCAGCAGAGACAGGGGAGGGCACCAAGGAGAGACCCAGTACTTC.

V and J are TRBV7-9 and TRBJ2-7; 7 positions match TRBD2. This CDR3 is built from 14 residues. Trimming cost V 7 bases and J 5 bases; bases outside gene matches: 11. Germline CDR1 reads SEHNR; CDR2 reads FQNEAQ (reference sequence). The CDR3 reads CASKHSGQWDEQYF. The CDR3 DNA follows: TGTGCCAGCAAGCATAGCGGGCAATGGGACGAGCAGTACTTC.

J is TRBJ2-2 and V is TRBV10-1; the match to TRBD2 covers 11 bases. The germline gives CDR1 WNHNN, CDR2 SYGVQD (reference sequence). The trim removed 6 bases at V and 1 base at J, leaving 7 bases unmatched. This CDR3 is built from 17 residues. DNA for the CDR3: TGCGCCAGCAGCCCCATTGGACTAGCGGGGAACACCGGGGAGCTGTTTTTT. This codes for CASSPIGLAGNTGELFF.

In its sample, this clone was seen a few times. The rearrangement uses TRBV6-5 and TRBJ2-7; no clear D gene. This CDR3 is built from 15 residues. CDR1 is MNHEY, CDR2 SVGAGI, per germline. The V end lost 6 bases, the J end lost 3 bases, and 18 bases lay between the germline ends. As DNA, the CDR3 is TGTGCCAGCAGCCGTGGACGGTCCCCCCTCTACGAGCAGTACTTC. Amino acid sequence: CASSRGRSPLYEQYF.

V gene TRBV6-1 combines with J gene TRBJ2-1, with D maybe TRBD1 (6 bases). The CDR3 has 16 residues. Germline CDR1 MNHNS, CDR2 SASEGT. Trimming took 4 bases from V and 0 from J, leaving 13 bases between them. CDR3 nucleotides: TGTGCCAGCAGTGGAAACAGGGAAAGCTCCTACAATGAGCAGTTCTTC. Encoded protein: CASSGNRESSYNEQFF.

This clone showed up just a few times. The chain links TRBV2 to TRBJ2-2; no clear D gene. CDR1 is SNHLY and CDR2 is FYNNEI in the germline V gene. V lost 1 base, J lost 2 bases, and 8 bases lay in between. The CDR3 is 15 residues long. Here the CDR3 reads CASSEVSSNTGELFF. CDR3 sequence (DNA): TGTGCCAGCAGTGAAGTGAGTAGTAACACCGGGGAGCTGTTTTTT.

This sequence joins TRBV29-1 and TRBJ2-5; 8 bases are a match to TRBD2. The length of the CDR3 is 12 residues. V trimming: 4 bases; J trimming: 5 bases; junction bases outside the gene matches: 3. Germline V gene lookup returns CDR1 SQVTM and CDR2 ANQGSEA. CDR3 nucleotides: TGCAGCGTTGCCAGCGGGAGTGAGACCCAGTACTTC. This translates into CSVASGSETQYF.

The chain uses TRBV7-8 and TRBJ2-7, with 7 bases that match TRBD2. V dropped 4 bases and J dropped 5; count of bases not matched to a gene: 14. Germline loops: CDR1 SGHVS, CDR2 FQNEAQ. The CDR3 has 16 amino acids. CDR3 region: CASSSRVSGGADEQYF. The DNA for the CDR3 is TGTGCCAGCAGCTCTCGGGTCTCGGGGGGAGCGGACGAGCAGTACTTC.

The rearrangement joins TRBV10-1 to TRBJ2-2; 7 bases fit TRBD2. The CDR3 consists of 15 residues. With 2 bases clipped from V and 4 bases from J, the junction kept 4 bases outside the gene matches. Per germline, CDR1 WNHNN and CDR2 SYGVQD (reference sequence). The CDR3 DNA sequence: TGCGCCAGCAGTGAGACGACTAGCCCCACCGGGGAGCTGTTTTTT. It specifies CASSETTSPTGELFF.

This clone was detected only once. The chain recombines TRBV2 with TRBJ2-1, with 10 bases that match TRBD2. The CDR3 is 14 residues long. Germline V CDR1 and CDR2: SNHLY, FYNNEI. V lost 9 bases and J lost 3; bases outside the gene matches: 5. In DNA, the CDR3 is TGTGCCAGTCTAGCGGGAGCGGGCTACAATGAGCAGTTCTTC. Protein: CASLAGAGYNEQFF.

This rearrangement joins TRBV21-1 to TRBJ2-5; whether TRBD1, the table's D call, matches the DNA was not checked. TRBV21-1 is assigned pseudogene status. This CDR3 contains 15 residues. CDR3 in DNA: TGTGCCAGCAGCATAGGACAGGGGGTCGGCGAGACCCAGTACTTC. It translates to CASSIGQGVGETQYF.